The 20 T cell receptor beta chains given below trace back to one sample, sequenced in a study of blood T cell repertoires in COVID-19. Measured with immunoSEQ multiplex PCR; TCRdb has only the in-frame clones, and not every one. The data show approximately 270,000 clones, more than 75% seen once. Sequenced sample: peripheral blood. These receptors all stem from a man in his forties or fifties with active or convalescent COVID-19.

This clone was seen only a few times. The V and J genes are TRBV5-4 and TRBJ2-2; maybe TRBD2 (6 bases). Germline-derived CDR1 and CDR2 are SGHNT and YYREEE (reference sequence). CDR3 length equals 13 residues. V lost 2 bases to trimming and J lost 7 bases, with 9 bases between them. CDR3 protein: CASSFGTFGELFF. The CDR3 DNA sequence: TGTGCCAGCAGCTTTGGGACTTTCGGGGAGCTGTTTTTT.

This chain connects TRBV5-1 to TRBJ2-7, with D perhaps matching TRBD2 (6 bases). Trimming removed 2 bases at V and 3 bases at J, with 15 bases between. Per germline, CDR1 SGHRS and CDR2 YFSETQ. The length of the CDR3 is 15 residues. The CDR3 DNA reads as TGCGCCAGCAGCTTTCTCGGGGGACCCCTCTACGAGCAGTACTTC. Translating gives CASSFLGGPLYEQYF.

This rearrangement joins TRBV7-9 to TRBJ2-5; 11 bases match TRBD1. CDR3 size: 15 residues. The germline CDR1 and CDR2 sequences are SEHNR and FQNEAQ (reference sequence). The trim removed 4 bases at V and 5 bases at J, leaving 6 bases unmatched. Written as DNA, the CDR3 is TGTGCCAGCAGCTGGTCCCGGGACAGGGGGGAGACCCAGTACTTC. Its translation: CASSWSRDRGETQYF.

The gene calls are TRBV27 and TRBJ1-2; D perhaps matches TRBD1 (6 bases). Germline assignment: CDR1 MNHEY and CDR2 SMNVEV (reference sequence). The CDR3 is 12 residues long. V was shortened by 7 bases and J by 2 bases, with 8 bases between the two germline ends. The CDR3: CASTTGNYGYTF. CDR3 in DNA: TGTGCCAGCACCACAGGGAACTATGGCTACACCTTC.

The gene calls are TRBV3-1 (or the pseudogene TRBV3-2) and TRBJ1-2; TRBD1 matches 7 bases. This CDR3 is 17 amino acids long. From germline, CDR1 is LGHDT and CDR2 YNNKEL (reference sequence). The V and J ends lost 4 bases and 6 bases, in that order; junction bases with no gene match: 17. DNA of the CDR3: TGTGCCAGCAGCCCAGGCCCATTCGACAGGGCCCTCGATGGCTACACCTTC. It is translated as CASSPGPFDRALDGYTF.

The J gene is TRBJ2-3, the V gene TRBV2, with 8 bases lining up with TRBD2. In germline, CDR1 is SNHLY, CDR2 FYNNEI. There are 15 residues in the CDR3. Trimming cost V 6 bases and J 1 base; bases outside gene matches: 6. CDR3 loop: CASSPGGDGTDTQYF. The CDR3 DNA reads as TGTGCCAGCAGCCCGGGGGGGGATGGCACAGATACGCAGTATTTT.

The chain recombines TRBV27 with TRBJ1-6, with 7 bases fitting TRBD1. Germline-derived CDR1 and CDR2 are MNHEY and SMNVEV (reference sequence). The CDR3 contains 14 residues. With V trimmed by 6 bases and J by 5 bases, 4 bases remained unmatched. The CDR3 DNA is TGTGCCAGCAGCCCGGGACAGAATAATTCACCCCTCCACTTT. Translation gives CASSPGQNNSPLHF.

The chain couples TRBV2 to TRBJ2-3; 8 positions agree with TRBD1. With V trimmed by 6 bases and J by 5 bases, 7 bases remained unmatched. The germline CDR1 and CDR2 sequences are SNHLY and FYNNEI. The CDR3 length is 14 residues. This chain's CDR3 is CASRGTGPVDTQYF. The CDR3 DNA reads as TGTGCCAGCAGGGGGACAGGTCCAGTAGATACGCAGTATTTT. Full variable domain (outside the CDR3, taken from reference TRBV2 and TRBJ2-3): EPEVTQTPSHQVTQMGQEVILRCVPISNHLYFYWYRQILGQKVEFLVSFYNNEISEKSEIFDDQFSVERPDGSNFTLKIRSTKLEDSAMYFCASRGTGPVDTQYFGPGTRLTVL.

The CDR3 spells CASSQVRDRDSSYNSPLHF. The CDR3 DNA sequence: TGTGCCAGCAGCCAAGTCCGGGACAGGGACAGCTCCTATAATTCACCCCTCCACTTT. V gene TRBV4-2 combines with J gene TRBJ1-6; 9 bases match TRBD1. The germline gives CDR1 LGHNA, CDR2 YNFKEQ. The CDR3 consists of 19 residues. The V and J ends lost 1 base and 0 bases, in that order; junction bases with no gene match: 7.

Comment on this clone: Distinct nucleotide sequences in the sample also encode this CDR3. The genes are TRBV5-4 and TRBJ2-5; D unresolved. CDR1 is SGHNT, CDR2 YYREEE, per germline (reference sequence). Trimming left V 0 bases short and J 0 bases short, with 6 bases between. CDR3 length: 14 amino acids. The CDR3 loop reads CASSLGTNQETQYF. The CDR3 DNA reads TGTGCCAGCAGCTTGGGTACTAACCAAGAGACCCAGTACTTC.

CDR3 residues: CASSDTGTGSSPLHF. CDR3 DNA sequence: TGTGCCAGCAGCGACACCGGGACAGGGAGTTCACCCCTCCACTTT. The chain joins TRBV5-6 to TRBJ1-6, with 9 bases fitting TRBD1. CDR3 length: 15 residues. V lost 4 bases, J lost 9 bases, and 8 bases stayed unmatched. CDR1 is SGHDT, CDR2 YYEEEE, per germline.

The chain has TRBV10-3 and TRBJ2-1; D may be TRBD2 (6 bases). Germline lookup yields CDR1 ENHRY and CDR2 SYGVKD. Trimming left V 2 bases short and J 10 bases short, with 12 bases between. The CDR3 is 13 residues long. The CDR3 loop is CAISEVGAGEQFF. The DNA of the CDR3 is TGTGCCATCAGTGAGGTTGGGGCGGGGGAGCAGTTCTTC.

V usage is TRBV29-1 and J usage is TRBJ2-2, with D perhaps matching TRBD2 (7 bases). Germline loops: CDR1 SQVTM, CDR2 ANQGSEA. V was cut by 6 bases and J by 3 bases, with 11 bases left in between. This CDR3 region has 13 residues. The CDR3: CSVGGGDTGELFF. The CDR3, as DNA: TGCAGCGTCGGAGGGGGGGACACCGGGGAGCTGTTTTTT.

This chain connects TRBV5-1 to TRBJ2-7; 10 bases fit TRBD2. The CDR3 sequence is 13 residues long. CDR1 SGHRS and CDR2 YFSETQ come from the germline V gene. The V and J ends lost 2 bases and 7 bases, in that order; junction bases with no gene match: 3. This CDR3 reads CASSLAGGEEQYF. CDR3 nucleotides: TGCGCCAGCAGCTTAGCGGGAGGGGAAGAGCAGTACTTC.

This chain joins TRBV15 and TRBJ1-1; D is undetermined. In germline, CDR1 is LNHNV, CDR2 YYDKDF (reference sequence). The CDR3 runs to 14 residues. Trimming shortened V by 0 bases and J by 4 bases, and 9 bases separated the two germline ends. The CDR3 spells CATSRDLGSTEAFF. CDR3 DNA sequence: TGTGCCACCAGCAGAGATCTAGGCTCCACTGAAGCTTTCTTT.

This clone showed up just a few times. The rearrangement uses TRBV27 and TRBJ2-3, with TRBD2 as a possible D gene (5 bases). Deletions cut 0 bases from V and 6 bases from J, with 13 bases between. The CDR3 loop spans 15 amino acids. Germline V gives CDR1 MNHEY, CDR2 SMNVEV (reference sequence). This CDR3 is CASSLSSQRGDTQYF. The CDR3 DNA follows: TGTGCCAGCAGTTTATCGTCCCAGCGAGGGGATACGCAGTATTTT.

V and J are TRBV9 and TRBJ2-7; the match to TRBD2 covers 8 bases. Germline CDR1 reads SGDLS; CDR2 reads YYNGEE. This CDR3 has 15 amino acids. The J segment lost 5 bases and the V segment lost 1 base, leaving 8 bases of the junction unmatched. The CDR3 loop reads CASSVYGAGVDEQYF. As DNA, the CDR3 is TGTGCCAGCAGCGTATACGGAGCGGGAGTGGACGAGCAGTACTTC. The full variable domain, its missing parts supplied by reference TRBV9 and TRBJ2-7, is DSGVTQTPKHLITATGQRVTLRCSPRSGDLSVYWYQQSLDQGLQFLIQYYNGEERAKGNILERFSAQQFPDLHSELNLSSLELGDSALYFCASSVYGAGVDEQYFGPGTRLTVT.

This chain connects TRBV28 to TRBJ2-7, with TRBD1 matching 11 bases. The germline gives CDR1 MDHEN, CDR2 SYDVKM. V shed 3 bases and J 5 bases; nucleotides not matched to a gene: 3. This CDR3 spans 14 amino acids. This CDR3 reads CASSFWTGGDEQYF. CDR3 DNA sequence: TGTGCCAGCAGTTTCTGGACAGGGGGCGACGAGCAGTACTTC. The full variable domain, completed using reference TRBV28 and TRBJ2-7, is DVKVTQSSRYLVKRTGEKVFLECVQDMDHENMFWYRQDPGLGLRLIYFSYDVKMKEKGDIPEGYSVSREKKERFSLILESASTNQTSMYLCASSFWTGGDEQYFGPGTRLTVT.

J is TRBJ2-1 and V is TRBV4-1, with D uncertain. CDR1 and CDR2 from the germline V gene are MGHRA and YSYEKL. The CDR3 covers 13 residues. Between the trimmed V and J ends, which lost 0 bases and 5 bases, there was a span of 5 bases. Written as DNA, the CDR3 is TGCGCCAGCAGCCAAGAGATAGACAATGAGCAGTTCTTC. Protein product: CASSQEIDNEQFF.

The rearrangement links TRBV9 to TRBJ1-6; D remains ambiguous. Germline V CDR1 and CDR2: SGDLS, YYNGEE. V lost 0 bases and J 10 bases, leaving 8 bases between the germline ends. CDR3 size: 13 residues. CDR3 protein: CASSVEGVSPLHF. The CDR3 nucleotides read TGTGCCAGCAGCGTAGAGGGAGTATCACCCCTCCACTTT.